The rows below give T cell receptor beta chains drawn from one sample of a study of blood T cell repertoires in COVID-19. The data were produced by immunoSEQ multiplex PCR, yet TCRdb's version contains in-frame clones alone and is incomplete. The data show 30,000 or so clones, with almost 85% seen just once and about two fifths held by the top ten. The source material was peripheral blood. These receptor sequences come from an elderly man with active or convalescent COVID-19. Both conserved end residues are part of each CDR3. A D gene is named only where the DNA matches it firmly. Rows may omit the clone size; those that give it use once, few, many or a size class.

V	D	size	J	CDR3	DNA
TRBV19	TRBD2	.	TRBJ2-7	CASSIGPGLDEQYF	TGTGCCAGTAGTATAGGCCCGGGACTAGACGAGCAGTACTTC
TRBV19	.	.	TRBJ2-7	CASPRGMTGLVEQYF	TGTGCCAGTCCCCGGGGGATGACGGGTTTAGTGGAGCAGTACTTC
TRBV18	TRBD2	.	TRBJ2-7	CASSPGTTSYEQYF	TGTGCCAGCTCACCAGGGACTACCTCCTACGAGCAGTACTTC
TRBV2	.	.	TRBJ2-7	CASSELGAYEQYF	TGTGCCAGCAGTGAACTAGGAGCCTACGAGCAGTACTTC
TRBV20-1	.	.	TRBJ2-5	CSASEGGETQYF	TGCAGTGCTAGTGAGGGGGGGGAGACCCAGTACTTC
TRBV29-1	TRBD1	.	TRBJ1-2	CSVHGTGYGYTF	TGCAGCGTTCATGGGACAGGCTATGGCTACACCTTC
TRBV30	.	.	TRBJ2-1	CAWSDRVDEQFF	TGTGCCTGGAGTGACAGGGTCGATGAGCAGTTCTTC
TRBV30	.	.	TRBJ1-1	CAWSISGNTEAFF	TGTGCCTGGAGTATCAGTGGGAACACTGAAGCTTTCTTT
TRBV3-1/TRBV3-2	TRBD1	.	TRBJ1-2	CASRQTGTLLGDGYTF	TGTGCCAGCAGGCAGACAGGGACCCTTCTGGGGGATGGCTACACCTTC
TRBV4-2	TRBD1	.	TRBJ1-6	CASSQDGRGVRSPLHF	TGTGCCAGCAGCCAAGACGGCAGGGGGGTGAGATCACCCCTCCACTTT
TRBV6-5	TRBD1	.	TRBJ2-7	CASGRGQRTYEQYF	TGTGCCAGCGGACGGGGACAGCGCACCTACGAGCAGTACTTC
TRBV7-3	TRBD2	.	TRBJ2-1	CASSLGGLAGVGEQFF	TGTGCCAGCAGCTTAGGGGGACTAGCGGGAGTGGGTGAGCAGTTCTTC
TRBV18	.	.	TRBJ1-1	CASSEALILNTEAFF	TGTGCCAGCTCCGAAGCGCTTATTTTGAACACTGAAGCTTTCTTT
TRBV7-9	TRBD2	.	TRBJ2-1	CASSSTSAHNEQFF	TGTGCCAGCAGCTCAACTAGCGCGCACAATGAGCAGTTCTTC
TRBV19	.	.	TRBJ2-7	CASSISGWYEQYF	TGTGCCAGTAGTATATCGGGGTGGTACGAGCAGTACTTC
TRBV5-1	TRBD1	.	TRBJ2-7	CASSPEGQGAYEQYF	TGCGCCAGCAGCCCGGAAGGGCAGGGGGCCTACGAGCAGTACTTC
TRBV5-1	TRBD2	.	TRBJ2-1	CASGMSGSSYNEQFF	TGCGCCAGCGGGATGAGCGGGAGCTCCTACAATGAGCAGTTCTTC
TRBV7-2	.	.	TRBJ1-4	CASSLFGGGGTNEKLFF	TGTGCCAGCAGCTTATTTGGGGGAGGAGGAACTAATGAAAAACTGTTTTTT
TRBV5-6	.	.	TRBJ1-4	CASSWGGSTEKLFF	TGTGCCAGCAGCTGGGGGGGCAGTACTGAAAAACTGTTTTTT
TRBV6-2/TRBV6-3	TRBD2	few	TRBJ2-1	CASSYSTSGSDNEQFF	TGTGCCAGCAGTTACTCTACTAGCGGGAGCGACAATGAGCAGTTCTTC
TRBV7-9	TRBD1	.	TRBJ2-7	CASSFTGQGIYEQYF	TGTGCCAGCAGCTTTACGGGACAGGGTATCTACGAGCAGTACTTC
TRBV7-2	TRBD2	.	TRBJ2-7	CASSFSGGRGYEQYF	TGTGCCAGCAGCTTTTCGGGGGGGAGAGGCTACGAGCAGTACTTC
TRBV5-5	TRBD1	.	TRBJ2-2	CASSATGGAGELFF	TGTGCCAGCAGCGCGACAGGGGGCGCCGGGGAGCTGTTTTTT
TRBV19	.	.	TRBJ1-5	CASSYQGSNQPQHF	TGTGCCAGTAGTTATCAGGGAAGCAATCAGCCCCAGCATTTT
TRBV30	.	.	TRBJ1-5	CAWTKRENQPQHF	TGTGCCTGGACCAAACGGGAAAATCAGCCCCAGCATTTT